Shown below are 24 T cell receptor beta chains from a single sample sequenced in a study of sequential checkpoint blockade in melanoma. Profiled with immunoSEQ multiplex PCR; TCRdb holds only in-frame clones, not every one. Here the sample spans roughly 18,000 clones, 69% being singletons. Treatment meaning: randomized to nivolumab then ipilimumab (arm A) or the reverse (arm B). The source was CD8+ T cells sorted from blood (inferred from file names), collected from a patient given nivolumab and ipilimumab in sequence. The source of these receptors is a human donor with melanoma.

This sequence joins TRBV15 and TRBJ1-2; perhaps TRBD1 as D (5 bases). In germline, CDR1 is LNHNV, CDR2 YYDKDF (reference sequence). The ends were cut back, 0 bases at V and 3 bases at J, with 20 bases in the middle. The CDR3 is 18 residues long. As DNA, the CDR3 is TGTGCCACCAGCAGAGATCCCCGCCAAGGGAGGGACCACTATGGCTACACCTTC. Amino acid sequence: CATSRDPRQGRDHYGYTF.

CDR3 protein: CASGIAGGRACQPQHF. As DNA, the CDR3 is TGTGCCAGCGGAATCGCGGGAGGCAGGGCTTGCCAGCCCCAGCATTTT. The chain links TRBV7-9 to TRBJ1-5; D perhaps matches TRBD1 (5 bases). The length of the CDR3 is 16 residues. Deletions cut 8 bases from V and 7 bases from J, with 24 bases between. Germline V gene data show CDR1 as SEHNR and CDR2 as FQNEAQ (reference sequence).

The V call is TRBV7-9, the J call TRBJ2-7; 8 bases fit TRBD1. The germline gives CDR1 SEHNR, CDR2 FQNEAQ (reference sequence). V trimming: 6 bases; J trimming: 5 bases; junction bases outside the gene matches: 9. The CDR3 extends over 14 amino acids. The DNA for the CDR3 is TGTGCCAGCAGATCGACGGACAGGGACAACGAGCAGTACTTC. Translating it yields CASRSTDRDNEQYF.

The chain links TRBV7-9 to TRBJ2-1; a weak D match, TRBD2 (6 bases). V lost 3 bases and J 8 bases, leaving 14 bases between the germline ends. The germline CDR1 and CDR2 sequences are SEHNR and FQNEAQ (reference sequence). The CDR3 is 14 residues long. The CDR3 loop reads CASSFTTSTHEQFF. CDR3 bases: TGTGCCAGCAGCTTTACGACTAGTACCCATGAGCAGTTCTTC. Full variable domain (outside the CDR3, taken from reference TRBV7-9 and TRBJ2-1): DTGVSQNPRHKITKRGQNVTFRCDPISEHNRLYWYRQTLGQGPEFLTYFQNEAQLEKSRLLSDRFSAERPKGSFSTLEIQRTEQGDSAMYLCASSFTTSTHEQFFGPGTRLTVL.

This clone was detected once. The chain uses TRBV6-5 and TRBJ1-1; D may be TRBD1 (5 bases). The CDR3 loop spans 13 amino acids. Per germline, CDR1 MNHEY and CDR2 SVGAGI. Trimming cost V 0 bases and J 4 bases, with 6 bases left between them. CDR3 region: CASSYSGGTEAFF. The CDR3 bases are TGTGCCAGCAGTTACTCGGGGGGCACTGAAGCTTTCTTT.

This chain links TRBV4-1 with TRBJ2-7; a possible D gene is TRBD2 (5 bases). Germline V gene lookup returns CDR1 MGHRA and CDR2 YSYEKL. Trimming cost V 0 bases and J 7 bases, with 13 bases left between them. The CDR3 spans 14 residues. CDR3: CASSQDIGSGEQYF. Here the CDR3 DNA reads TGCGCCAGCAGCCAAGATATTGGGTCGGGAGAGCAGTACTTC.

By frequency in the sample, this clone is medium-sized. The rearrangement links TRBV18 to TRBJ1-1; D remains unclear. Germline V CDR1 and CDR2: KGHSH, LQKENI. CDR3 size: 14 residues. The V and J ends lost 2 bases and 1 base respectively, with 8 bases between them. CDR3 nucleotides: TGTGCCAGCTCACCAGTCAAGCCGAACACTGAAGCTTTCTTT. Amino acids: CASSPVKPNTEAFF.

The chain has TRBV5-6 and TRBJ1-5; 8 bases agree with TRBD1. V lost 2 bases and J lost 0; bases outside the gene matches: 10. The CDR3 loop spans 18 amino acids. Germline-derived CDR1 and CDR2 are SGHDT and YYEEEE. CDR3 sequence reads: CASSFSLGQGHSNQPQHF. CDR3 sequence (DNA): TGTGCCAGCAGCTTTAGCCTTGGACAGGGCCATAGCAATCAGCCCCAGCATTTT.

The chain is built from TRBV4-2 and TRBJ2-1; 16 positions agree with TRBD2. Germline values: CDR1 LGHNA, CDR2 YNFKEQ. With 3 bases clipped from V and 7 bases from J, the junction kept 9 bases outside the gene matches. The CDR3 runs 18 residues. This CDR3 is CASSQGGLAGGPGNEQFF. The CDR3 DNA is TGTGCCAGCAGCCAGGGGGGACTAGCGGGAGGGCCGGGGAATGAGCAGTTCTTC.

The rearrangement joins TRBV27 to TRBJ2-3; no firm D call. The CDR3 loop spans 13 amino acids. Trimming pared 2 bases from V and 0 bases from J, leaving 3 bases between. Germline values: CDR1 MNHEY, CDR2 SMNVEV (reference sequence). In nucleotides, the CDR3 is TGTGCCAGCAGTTTACTCAGCACAGATACGCAGTATTTT. Its translation is CASSLLSTDTQYF.

The V call is TRBV11-2, the J call TRBJ1-1; a weak D match, TRBD1 (6 bases). This CDR3 has 14 amino acids. Germline lookup yields CDR1 SGHAT and CDR2 FQNNGV. The V end was cut by 4 bases, the J end by 6 bases, with 15 bases between. Written as DNA, the CDR3 is TGTGCCAGCAGCTCGTGGACAGTGGGACCTGAAGCTTTCTTT. Its translation: CASSSWTVGPEAFF.

The chain combines TRBV9 with TRBJ2-7; no clear D. CDR1 and CDR2 (germline): SGDLS, YYNGEE. Trimming cost V 3 bases and J 0 bases, with 13 bases left between them. The CDR3 is 15 amino acids. CDR3 loop: CASSASSQTSYEQYF. The CDR3 coding sequence is TGTGCCAGCAGCGCATCCTCACAGACCTCCTACGAGCAGTACTTC.

This clone appeared once. The V call is TRBV7-3, the J call TRBJ2-1; no clear D. CDR3 length: 13 residues. Germline V gives CDR1 SGHTA, CDR2 FQGTGA. V lost 5 bases to trimming and J lost 8 bases, with 13 bases between them. The CDR3 protein is CASSRLGSDEQFF. DNA of the CDR3: TGTGCCAGCAGCCGCCTAGGATCAGATGAGCAGTTCTTC.

The chain recombines TRBV7-3 with TRBJ1-6; maybe TRBD1 (6 bases). This CDR3 contains 15 residues. The germline V gene has CDR1 SGHTA and CDR2 FQGTGA. V was cut by 5 bases and J by 6 bases, with 14 bases left in between. The CDR3 coding sequence is TGTGCCAGCAGCCTCGGCGGGGGCGGTAATTCACCCCTCCACTTT. Translated, it gives CASSLGGGGNSPLHF.

The chain is built from TRBV27 and TRBJ2-1; D perhaps matches TRBD1 (6 bases). The V end was cut by 3 bases, the J end by 9 bases, with 15 bases between. The CDR3 extends over 14 amino acids. Per germline, CDR1 MNHEY and CDR2 SMNVEV (reference sequence). The CDR3 protein is CASSFRGQPFEQFF. CDR3 coding DNA: TGTGCCAGCAGTTTCAGGGGCCAACCCTTTGAGCAGTTCTTC.

Concerning this clone: One junction end does not reproduce the germline sequence, and a read error may be involved. V and J are TRBV7-3 and TRBJ2-1, with D uncertain. The CDR3 extends over 15 amino acids. Germline values: CDR1 SGHTA, CDR2 FQGTGA. CDR3 region: CASKVEASTYNEQFF. The CDR3 DNA follows: TGCGCCAGCAAGGTAGAAGCGTCTACCTACAATGAGCAGTTCTTC. The full variable domain, its missing parts supplied by reference TRBV7-3 and TRBJ2-1, is GAGVSQTPSNKVTEKGKYVELRCDPISGHTALYWYRQSLGQGPEFLIYFQGTGAADDSGLPNDRFFAVRPEGSVSTLKIQRTERGDSAVYLCASKVEASTYNEQFFGPGTRLTVL.

CDR3 in amino acids: CASSFGDATDTQYF. The CDR3 nucleotides read TGTGCCAGCAGCTTTGGAGACGCCACAGATACGCAGTATTTT. The chain recombines TRBV7-9 with TRBJ2-3; D is ambiguous. CDR1 SEHNR and CDR2 FQNEAQ come from the germline V gene (reference sequence). CDR3 length: 14 amino acids. Trimming removed 3 bases from V and 2 bases from J, with 9 bases in between.

This clone came up a few times. J is TRBJ2-7 and V is TRBV4-1; a possible D gene is TRBD1 (5 bases). The V gene's germline CDR1 is MGHRA and CDR2 YSYEKL. There are 15 residues in the CDR3. Trimming shortened V by 0 bases and J by 1 base, and 10 bases separated the two germline ends. The CDR3: CASSQDPQGSYEQYF. The CDR3 nucleotides are TGCGCCAGCAGCCAAGATCCCCAGGGTTCCTACGAGCAGTACTTC.

The chain links TRBV27 to TRBJ2-2; D not certain. The V end was cut by 5 bases, the J end by 5 bases, with 3 bases between. From germline, CDR1 is MNHEY and CDR2 SMNVEV (reference sequence). CDR3 length: 11 residues. CDR3 nucleotides: TGTGCCAGCAGTCAAACCGGGGAGCTGTTTTTT. Translating it yields CASSQTGELFF.

Points on this clone: A junction end diverges from the germline sequence, so it may reflect a read error. The chain uses TRBV5-4 and TRBJ2-1; D is unclear. Germline V gene lookup returns CDR1 SGHNT and CDR2 YYREEE (reference sequence). CDR3 length equals 15 residues. The CDR3 region is CASKVEASTYNEQFF. For the CDR3, the DNA is TGCGCCAGCAAGGTAGAAGCGTCTACCTACAATGAGCAGTTCTTC. The full variable domain, completed using reference TRBV5-4 and TRBJ2-1, is ETGVTQSPTHLIKTRGQQVTLRCSSQSGHNTVSWYQQALGQGPQFIFQYYREEENGRGNFPPRFSGLQFPNYSSELNVNALELDDSALYLCASKVEASTYNEQFFGPGTRLTVL.

The V and J genes are TRBV11-1 and TRBJ1-1; 7 bases align to TRBD1. CDR1 is SGHAT, CDR2 FQDESV, per germline (reference sequence). The ends lost 5 bases at V and 0 bases at J; junction bases unmatched: 6. CDR3 length equals 15 residues. The CDR3 region is CASSPSTGMNTEAFF. The CDR3 DNA reads TGTGCCAGCAGCCCCTCGACAGGGATGAACACTGAAGCTTTCTTT.

The gene calls are TRBV2 and TRBJ2-7, with D maybe TRBD1 (5 bases). Germline CDR1 is SNHLY and CDR2 is FYNNEI. The CDR3 extends over 13 amino acids. Trimming left V 6 bases short and J 0 bases short, with 9 bases between. Here the CDR3 reads CASRQVFSYEQYF. The CDR3 DNA reads TGTGCCAGCAGACAGGTGTTCTCCTACGAGCAGTACTTC.

In this sample, this clone turned up once. The chain is built from TRBV7-6 and TRBJ2-7, with TRBD1 matching 7 bases. The CDR3 extends over 14 amino acids. V lost 5 bases, J lost 5 bases, and 9 bases stayed unmatched. CDR1 is SGHVS and CDR2 is FNYEAQ in the germline V gene. Here the CDR3 DNA reads TGTGCCAGCAGCCGAGGCAGGGGGATCCACGAGCAGTACTTC. Translation: CASSRGRGIHEQYF. The full variable domain, its missing parts supplied by reference TRBV7-6 and TRBJ2-7, is GAGVSQSPRYKVTKRGQDVALRCDPISGHVSLYWYRQALGQGPEFLTYFNYEAQQDKSGLPNDRFSAERPEGSISTLTIQRTEQRDSAMYRCASSRGRGIHEQYFGPGTRLTVT.

The rearrangement links TRBV10-3 to TRBJ1-1; the D is unclear. The germline V gene encodes CDR1 ENHRY and CDR2 SYGVKD. The CDR3 is 15 amino acids. Trimming took 7 bases from V and 1 from J, leaving 16 bases between them. This chain's CDR3 is CAIKELHTKNTEAFF. CDR3 nucleotide sequence: TGTGCCATCAAGGAACTGCACACTAAGAACACTGAAGCTTTCTTT.